This T cell receptor beta chain was sequenced for a study of cytomegalovirus exposure and HLA in healthy donors. The PCR was carried out with 60 Vbeta primers and 13 Jbeta primers. Only in-frame clones appear in the TCRdb table, and some are missing; sequencing was by immunoSEQ multiplex PCR. This table holds under 100,000 clones, 65% to 80% found once. J lost 7 bases, V lost 5 bases, and 9 bases had no gene match. Germline CDR1 MNHEY, CDR2 SVGAGI. The CDR3 sequence is 14 residues long. Input material: PBMCs. V gene TRBV6-5 combines with J gene TRBJ1-1; TRBD1 aligns across 8 bases. This clonotype originated in a human donor in good health. CDR3 DNA sequence: TGTGCCAGCAGTCGGACAGGGAAAGTTGGTGAAGCTTTCTTT. It is translated as CASSRTGKVGEAFF.